This TCR beta chain was sequenced for a study of blood T cell repertoires in COVID-19. Living in 24 US areas, the participants were between 18 and 89 years of age. Grouping used clinical history reported by participants in a survey and questionnaire. Recovery among Cohort 3 donors was established by two negative PCRs, clearance, or symptom resolution. Per the original methods: The assay estimated nucleated cells by amplifying reference gene primers. Clones were read by immunoSEQ multiplex PCR, and TCRdb kept only the in-frame ones, dropping some. That table is the source of V, J and clone size, and D and trimming were worked out from the DNA. The data contain around 500,000 clones, approximately 87% of them singletons. From germline, CDR1 is KGHDR and CDR2 SFDVKD. V lost 7 bases, J lost 7 bases, and 15 bases lay in between. This CDR3 has 13 amino acids.

The specimen sequenced was PBMCs or T cells enriched from blood (not recorded which). J is TRBJ1-2 and V is TRBV24-1; D is unclear. This receptor was taken from a woman aged 40 to 49 who had recovered from COVID-19. CDR3 nucleotides: TGTGCCACCAGAGGCAGAGTCGGGAGTGGCTACACCTTC. It yields the protein CATRGRVGSGYTF.